The 18 T cell receptor beta chains below were found in one sample sequenced in a study of T cells in Graves' hyperthyroidism and ophthalmopathy. The TCR beta CDR3 regions underwent amplification using RNA transcripts as the source. When the TCR CDR3 underwent first-round RT-PCR, the HTBI primer set was used. TCRdb passed the multiplex PCR reads through MiXCR, listing each CDR3 protein once. The sample yields 190,000 or so distinct CDR3 sequences, approximately 20% seen once. What was sequenced was blood. These receptors originate from a man between 35 and 55 years old with Graves' hyperthyroidism.

The chain recombines TRBV6-1 with TRBJ2-5; 13 nucleotides agree with TRBD2. This CDR3 contains 16 residues. The junction had 4 bases not matched to a gene; V was cut back by 4 bases and J by 2 bases. In germline, CDR1 is MNHNS, CDR2 SASEGT. Here the CDR3 DNA reads TGTGCCAGCAGTGGAGGGACTAGCGGGGCACAAGAGACCCAGTACTTC. It yields the protein CASSGGTSGAQETQYF.

This clonotype was seen at least ten times. V usage is TRBV12-3 or TRBV12-4 and J usage is TRBJ1-1, with D unclear. There are 14 residues in the CDR3. The germline V and J ends were trimmed by 6 bases and 1 base, with 12 bases remaining between them. The CDR3 sequence is CASSRRRPNTEAFF. CDR3 DNA: TGTGCCAGCAGCCGGCGGCGGCCGAACACTGAAGCTTTCTTT.

Points on this clonotype: This could be a read error, since a much larger clone is one nucleotide away. The rearrangement uses TRBV27 and TRBJ2-7; no clear D. Per germline, CDR1 MNHEY and CDR2 SMNVEV (reference sequence). V was trimmed by 6 bases and J by 4 bases, leaving 10 bases between them. The CDR3 is made up of 12 amino acids. The CDR3 coding sequence is TGTGCCAGCAGGTCGTGTTTTTACGAGCAGTACTTC. Protein sequence: CASRSCFYEQYF.

This clonotype was seen at least ten times. The genes are TRBV5-6 and TRBJ1-5, with TRBD1 identical over 7 bases. V was pared by 4 bases and J by 5 bases, with 9 bases of the junction left unmatched. The CDR3 contains 15 residues. Germline CDR1 is SGHDT and CDR2 is YYEEEE. This chain's CDR3 is CASSTGDSIDQPQHF. As DNA, the CDR3 is TGTGCCAGCAGCACAGGGGACAGCATTGATCAGCCCCAGCATTTT.

The chain carries TRBV7-2 and TRBJ2-1; D might be TRBD1 or TRBD2, each matching 5 bases. This CDR3 spans 16 amino acids. Germline V lookup: CDR1 SGHTA, CDR2 FQGNSA. The V end lost 0 bases, the J end lost 7 bases, and 16 bases lay between the germline ends. CDR3: CASSLAWSEGYNEQFF. CDR3 nucleotides: TGTGCCAGCAGCTTAGCATGGAGCGAGGGGTATAATGAGCAGTTCTTC.

This clonotype has ten or more counts. The rearrangement joins TRBV7-9 to TRBJ2-7; 8 nucleotides match TRBD1. V shed 1 base, J shed 1 base, and the junction held 3 bases outside the gene matches. The length of the CDR3 is 15 residues. Per the germline V gene, CDR1 is SEHNR and CDR2 is FQNEAQ (reference sequence). The CDR3 reads CASSLEGTGSYEQYF. The CDR3 DNA reads as TGTGCCAGCAGCTTAGAGGGGACAGGTTCCTACGAGCAGTACTTC.

This clonotype was recorded many times. V is TRBV3-1 and J is TRBJ1-2; 10 bases map to TRBD1. Germline CDR1 and CDR2: LGHDT and YNNKEL (reference sequence). The CDR3 contains 13 residues. With 5 bases clipped from V and 6 bases from J, the junction kept 3 bases outside the gene matches. This chain's CDR3 is CASSGTGVDGYTF. The DNA for the CDR3 is TGTGCCAGCAGCGGGACAGGGGTGGATGGCTACACCTTC.

This clonotype was counted many times. The chain employs TRBV5-5 and TRBJ1-1; D might be TRBD1 (6 bases). The germline V and J ends were trimmed by 3 bases and 1 base, with 10 bases remaining between them. Germline V gene lookup returns CDR1 SGHKS and CDR2 YYEKEE (reference sequence). The CDR3 is made up of 14 amino acids. This CDR3 reads CASSSAGQNTEAFF. The CDR3 DNA reads TGTGCCAGCAGCTCGGCGGGACAGAACACTGAAGCTTTCTTT.

This clonotype was picked up a small number of times. The chain employs TRBV4-3 and TRBJ2-4; TRBD1 agrees at 9 bases. This CDR3 spans 14 amino acids. Per the germline V gene, CDR1 is LGHNA and CDR2 is YSLEER. Unmatched junction bases numbered 5, after V lost 3 bases and J lost 8 bases. The CDR3 nucleotides are TGCGCCAGCAGCCAGGGGACAGGGTTAGACATTCAGTACTTC. It specifies CASSQGTGLDIQYF.

This sequence joins TRBV10-3 and TRBJ1-3; D not certain. The CDR3 covers 15 residues. Trimming removed 4 bases at V and 0 bases at J, with 10 bases between. Germline-derived CDR1 and CDR2 are ENHRY and SYGVKD. CDR3 bases: TGTGCCATCAGTGTTGACGGGAGCTCTGGAAACACCATATATTTT. Residues: CAISVDGSSGNTIYF.

The CDR3 region is CASSSTGTGDYGYTF. The CDR3 DNA follows: TGTGCCAGCAGCAGCACCGGGACAGGCGACTATGGCTACACCTTC. The V and J genes are TRBV9 and TRBJ1-2, with 8 positions matching TRBD1. J gave up 3 bases and V 4 bases, and 8 bases lay outside the gene matches. Germline V CDR1 and CDR2: SGDLS, YYNGEE. This CDR3 comprises 15 residues.

The genes are TRBV9 and TRBJ2-7, with TRBD2 as a possible D gene (6 bases). The end of the DNA fits TRBJ2-1 better, so the J call may be wrong. CDR3 length equals 14 residues. CDR1 is SGDLS and CDR2 is YYNGEE in the germline V gene. For the CDR3, the DNA is TGTGCCAGCAGCGTAGGCGGAGGGGCCTACGAGCAGTTCTTC. Translation: CASSVGGGAYEQFF.

This clonotype was seen repeatedly, ten times or more. The rearrangement uses TRBV7-9 and TRBJ2-3, with 7 positions matching TRBD2. Germline V lookup: CDR1 SEHNR, CDR2 FQNEAQ (reference sequence). V shed 6 bases and J 2 bases; nucleotides not matched to a gene: 5. The CDR3 is 14 residues long. CDR3 region: CASRERGLTDTQYF. The CDR3 DNA reads as TGTGCCAGCAGGGAGCGGGGCCTCACAGATACGCAGTATTTT. Using reference TRBV7-9 and TRBJ2-3 for the parts outside the CDR3, the full variable domain is DTGVSQNPRHKITKRGQNVTFRCDPISEHNRLYWYRQTLGQGPEFLTYFQNEAQLEKSRLLSDRFSAERPKGSFSTLEIQRTEQGDSAMYLCASRERGLTDTQYFGPGTRLTVL.

The chain uses TRBV20-1 and TRBJ1-4, with a possible D match to TRBD1 (6 bases). The CDR3 runs to 15 residues. Per the germline V gene, CDR1 is DFQATT and CDR2 is SNEGSKA (reference sequence). Trimming cost V 5 bases and J 2 bases, with 15 bases left between them. For the CDR3, the DNA is TGCAGTGCTGGTACAGGGTCCGGGACTAATGAAAAACTGTTTTTT. This encodes CSAGTGSGTNEKLFF.

This clonotype was detected ten times or more. V and J are TRBV3-1 and TRBJ1-1, with a tentative D call TRBD1 (5 bases). V dropped 2 bases and J dropped 5 bases, with 12 bases sitting between them. Germline V gives CDR1 LGHDT, CDR2 YNNKEL (reference sequence). The CDR3 extends over 14 amino acids. CDR3 loop: CASSQPGLITEAFF. CDR3 sequence (DNA): TGTGCCAGCAGCCAACCGGGACTGATAACTGAAGCTTTCTTT.

This clonotype was counted only a few times. The chain couples TRBV6-2 or TRBV6-3 to TRBJ2-6; D remains unclear. The germline V and J ends were trimmed by 2 bases and 2 bases, with 7 bases remaining between them. The germline V gene has CDR1 MNHEY and CDR2 SVGEGT. The CDR3 extends over 15 amino acids. CDR3 DNA: TGTGCCAGCAGTTACGCCCAGCCTGGGGCCAACGTCCTGACTTTC. Protein: CASSYAQPGANVLTF.

This clonotype was recorded at least ten times. V usage is TRBV7-2 and J usage is TRBJ1-2, with D uncertain. The V end was cut by 0 bases, the J end by 2 bases, with 10 bases between. Germline values: CDR1 SGHTA, CDR2 FQGNSA. This CDR3 comprises 15 residues. This CDR3 is CASSLAVVENYGYTF. The CDR3 nucleotides are TGTGCCAGCAGCTTAGCGGTCGTGGAGAACTATGGCTACACCTTC.

About this clonotype: A single base separates this from a much larger clone, so it may be a read error. The chain uses TRBV12-3 or TRBV12-4 and TRBJ1-1, with D unclear. Trimming removed 9 bases from V and 6 bases from J, with 17 bases in between. CDR3 length: 13 amino acids. CDR3 nucleotide sequence: TGTGCCAGTCAAAATGGCCATAACGCTGAAGCTTTCTTT. Protein sequence: CASQNGHNAEAFF.